This TCR beta chain appears in the sequencing data of a study of CD8+ T cells in alopecia areata. Study in general: Treated patients' severity was scored by percentage of affected scalp area. Overall study findings and caveats: The study found higher clonality in lesional than normal scalp, especially in alopecia totalis/universalis.

Treatment reported: oral pan-JAK inhibitor, 5-10 mg twice daily. Germline CDR1 and CDR2: MNHEY and SMNVEV (reference sequence). CDR3 length equals 14 residues. Between the trimmed V and J ends, which lost 8 bases and 1 base, there was a span of 14 bases. In regard to this clone: Its antigen is unknown.

RNA was extracted and reverse transcribed into cDNA as the sequencing template. TCRdb keeps only in-frame clones here, not all; method: immunoSEQ multiplex PCR. The sample includes 150,000 to 200,000 clones, about 61% seen only once; the top ten take 16%. The sequencing used CD4+ T cells sorted from blood, collected between weeks 55 and 65, from a patient treated with tofacitinib. The rearrangement uses TRBV27 and TRBJ1-1, with D perhaps matching TRBD1 (6 bases). The clonotype originates from a human donor with alopecia areata. CDR3 residues: CASQKGVRNTEAFF. The CDR3 DNA reads TGTGCCAGCCAGAAGGGGGTGAGGAACACTGAAGCTTTCTTT.